A single sample gave rise to the 12 T cell receptor beta chains below, sequenced in a study of beta chain features in type 1 diabetes. Sequenced material consisted of expressed TCRB transcripts (all of the isolated RNA was reverse transcribed). Here immunoSEQ multiplex PCR was the method, and the copy in TCRdb shows in-frame clones only, minus some. The profile shows a few hundred thousand clones, 8.5% to 10% of them singletons. Regarding the study as a whole: Researchers report that Type 1 diabetes patients had moderately but significantly shorter TCRB CDR3s across all four CD4+ subsets.

Their antigen targets remain unknown. Sequenced input: central memory CD4+ T cells from blood. All receptors derive from a man aged 30-40 years with type 1 diabetes.

This rearrangement joins TRBV19 to TRBJ1-1, with D possibly TRBD1 on 6 matching bases. The CDR3 covers 15 residues. Trimming shortened V by 1 base and J by 5 bases, and 14 bases separated the two germline ends. Looked up from germline, CDR1 is LNHDA and CDR2 is SQIVND (reference sequence). The CDR3 sequence is CASSIGYRARTEAFF. CDR3 coding DNA: TGTGCCAGTAGTATAGGGTACAGGGCAAGAACTGAAGCTTTCTTT.

The chain is built from TRBV7-9 and TRBJ2-1; D not certain. Deletions cut 6 bases from V and 4 bases from J, with 16 bases between. The CDR3 extends over 15 amino acids. Per the germline V gene, CDR1 is SEHNR and CDR2 is FQNEAQ (reference sequence). The CDR3 spells CASREGPVGYNEQFF. The DNA for the CDR3 is TGTGCCAGCAGAGAAGGCCCGGTGGGGTACAATGAGCAGTTCTTC.

The chain is built from TRBV2 and TRBJ1-1; possible D gene TRBD1, 5 bases. This CDR3 comprises 15 residues. Germline CDR1 reads SNHLY; CDR2 reads FYNNEI. The V gene lost 7 bases and the J gene lost 3 bases, with 18 bases spanning the gap. The CDR3 spells CASTSGAGSHTEAFF. In DNA form, the CDR3 reads TGTGCCAGCACTAGCGGGGCTGGCAGTCACACTGAAGCTTTCTTT.

The chain joins TRBV5-1 to TRBJ2-1; perhaps TRBD1 as D (6 bases). The CDR3 runs to 13 residues. CDR1 and CDR2 from the germline V gene are SGHRS and YFSETQ. V shed 4 bases and J shed 6 bases, with 11 bases lying between them. The CDR3 here is CASSLQGGNEQFF. In nucleotides, the CDR3 is TGCGCCAGCAGCCTTCAAGGGGGCAATGAGCAGTTCTTC.

In this sample, this clone turned up a few times. The V and J genes are TRBV7-2 and TRBJ2-7; D not certain. The CDR3 is made up of 13 amino acids. Trimming pared 1 base from V and 5 bases from J, leaving 9 bases between. CDR1 SGHTA and CDR2 FQGNSA come from the germline V gene. CDR3: CASSLGPYHEQYF. In DNA, the CDR3 is TGTGCCAGCAGCTTAGGCCCCTACCACGAGCAGTACTTC.

This clone was counted between two and nine times. This chain connects TRBV5-5 to TRBJ2-1; D unclear. The CDR3 runs 14 residues. V was clipped by 2 bases and J by 0 bases, with 6 bases between them. Looked up from germline, CDR1 is SGHKS and CDR2 is YYEKEE (reference sequence). Here the CDR3 DNA reads TGTGCCAGCAGCTTTCCAGTCTCCTACAATGAGCAGTTCTTC. As protein: CASSFPVSYNEQFF.

The CDR3 region has the DNA TGTGCCAGCAGCCCCACAGGGGGCGCGGGTGAAAAACTGTTTTTT. This codes for CASSPTGGAGEKLFF. This chain joins TRBV7-3 and TRBJ1-4; the match to TRBD1 covers 9 bases. V was pared by 5 bases and J by 7 bases, with 8 bases of the junction left unmatched. Germline V lookup: CDR1 SGHTA, CDR2 FQGTGA. The CDR3 runs 15 residues. Full variable domain (outside the CDR3, taken from reference TRBV7-3 and TRBJ1-4): GAGVSQTPSNKVTEKGKYVELRCDPISGHTALYWYRQSLGQGPEFLIYFQGTGAADDSGLPNDRFFAVRPEGSVSTLKIQRTERGDSAVYLCASSPTGGAGEKLFFGSGTQLSVL.

A few counts support this clone. This chain connects TRBV6-5 to TRBJ2-2; possibly TRBD1 or TRBD2 for D (5 bases each). Trimming left V 2 bases short and J 3 bases short, with 7 bases between. Germline CDR1 reads MNHEY; CDR2 reads SVGAGI. The CDR3 loop spans 14 amino acids. CDR3 sequence (DNA): TGTGCCAGCAGTTACGGGGGAGACACCGGGGAGCTGTTTTTT. This codes for CASSYGGDTGELFF.

CDR3 nucleotides: TGTGCCAGCAGGGGGACAGGGCTCAGCAATCAGCCCCAGCATTTT. As protein: CASRGTGLSNQPQHF. V and J are TRBV28 and TRBJ1-5; 9 bases align to TRBD1. The CDR3 is 15 residues long. Germline loops: CDR1 MDHEN, CDR2 SYDVKM. The junction had 4 bases not matched to a gene; V was cut back by 6 bases and J by 1 base.

The chain is built from TRBV27 and TRBJ2-7; 7 bases are shared with TRBD1. Germline V gene sequence: CDR1 MNHEY, CDR2 SMNVEV (reference sequence). The CDR3 extends over 14 amino acids. V trimming: 6 bases; J trimming: 1 base; junction bases outside the gene matches: 6. CDR3 DNA: TGTGCCAGCAGAGGGACAGCCTCTTCCTACGAGCAGTACTTC. Amino acid sequence: CASRGTASSYEQYF.

The chain combines TRBV10-3 with TRBJ2-3, with 7 bases fitting TRBD2. The CDR3 has 16 residues. Germline values: CDR1 ENHRY, CDR2 SYGVKD. J lost 4 bases, V lost 3 bases, and 10 bases had no gene match. CDR3 sequence: CAISDGGEGESDTQYF. DNA for the CDR3: TGTGCCATCAGTGATGGGGGGGAGGGCGAATCAGATACGCAGTATTTT.

This clone appeared a few times. The identical CDR3 is also encoded by other nucleotide sequences in the sample. This rearrangement joins TRBV7-9 to TRBJ2-7; TRBD2 might be the D (6 bases). Germline V lookup: CDR1 SEHNR, CDR2 FQNEAQ (reference sequence). The ends were cut back, 5 bases at V and 2 bases at J, with 10 bases in the middle. The CDR3 contains 13 residues. This chain's CDR3 is CASSLGLAYEQYF. The CDR3 region has the DNA TGTGCCAGCAGCCTGGGACTTGCCTACGAGCAGTACTTC.